What follows describes a single T cell receptor beta chain. This record comes from a study of blood T cells in healthy people across ages. It was with a sample-barcoded 5' primer and a J-beta primer mix that a second PCR of roughly 6 to 12 cycles was run. Each CDR3 protein is one row after TCRdb ran MiXCR on the 5' RACE reads. The sample contains around 780,000 distinct CDR3 sequences, more than 55% of which appear only once. The clonotype was recovered from a man aged 35 to 55 in good health. The sample consisted of blood.

Written as DNA, the CDR3 is TGTGCCAGCAGCCACAACCCCATGGACAGGGGGAATGAGCAGTTCTTC. It translates to CASSHNPMDRGNEQFF. This chain links TRBV28 with TRBJ2-1; 10 nucleotides align to TRBD1. V gave up 6 bases and J gave up 7 bases; unmatched junction bases: 12. Germline V gene sequence: CDR1 MDHEN, CDR2 SYDVKM. This CDR3 contains 16 residues.